This T cell receptor beta chain derives from a study of blood T cell repertoires in COVID-19. Produced via immunoSEQ multiplex PCR; TCRdb's table is partial and in-frame only. The table includes fewer than 300,000 clones, over 65% detected once. This clone was found a few times. There are 15 residues in the CDR3. Deletions cut 0 bases from V and 4 bases from J, with 12 bases between. The germline gives CDR1 MNHNY, CDR2 SVGAGI (reference sequence). The J gene is TRBJ1-2, the V gene TRBV6-6; D might be TRBD1 (6 bases). This TCR was sampled from a woman aged 80 or older with acute or convalescent COVID-19. Sample: peripheral blood. This CDR3 reads CASSYSDRQAYGYTF. DNA of the CDR3: TGTGCCAGCAGTTACTCAGATCGACAGGCCTATGGCTACACCTTC.